The TCR beta chain under discussion was sequenced for a study of tumor-infiltrating lymphocytes in oesophageal squamous cell carcinoma. TCRdb redid the calling of the PCR reads with MiXCR, one entry per CDR3 protein. The repertoire consists of about 21,000 distinct CDR3 sequences, with around two fifths occurring once and the leading ten covering 30% to 45%. Germline V gene lookup returns CDR1 LGHNA and CDR2 YNFKEQ. Trimming shortened V by 0 bases and J by 5 bases, and 13 bases separated the two germline ends. The CDR3 spans 15 residues. V gene TRBV4-2 combines with J gene TRBJ1-2; D is unresolved. Specimen: esophageal tumor tissue. This TCR came from a male donor with esophageal squamous cell carcinoma. CDR3 coding DNA: TGTGCCAGCAGCCAAGATAAGACTGCTTTGTATGGCTACACCTTC. It is translated as CASSQDKTALYGYTF.